One and the same sample provided the 14 T cell receptor beta chains below, sequenced in a study of shared clonotypes between healthy human individuals. Produced via immunoSEQ multiplex PCR; TCRdb's table is partial and in-frame only. In the table there are about 2.3 million clones, over 90% of which are singletons. Specimen: naive CD4+ T cells from PBMCs. Subset described: CD45RA+ positively selected. These receptors all stem from a man aged 18 to 29 in good health. Some clones in this sample may be carry-over from other donors' samples.

The chain combines TRBV5-1 with TRBJ1-1; D call uncertain. The germline V gene encodes CDR1 SGHRS and CDR2 YFSETQ. The V and J ends lost 5 bases and 1 base respectively, with 6 bases between them. This CDR3 is 12 amino acids long. The CDR3 sequence is CASRTRNTEAFF. In DNA, the CDR3 is TGCGCCAGCAGAACAAGGAACACTGAAGCTTTCTTT.

The CDR3, as DNA: TGTGCCAGCAGCTTAGGACAGGGGCAGACCCAGTACTTC. Its translation is CASSLGQGQTQYF. The chain employs TRBV5-6 and TRBJ2-5, with 9 bases aligning to TRBD1. CDR3 length: 13 residues. Germline V gene sequence: CDR1 SGHDT, CDR2 YYEEEE. Unmatched junction bases numbered 2, after V lost 2 bases and J lost 6 bases.

As for this clone: The sample carries other DNA sequences with the same CDR3. V gene TRBV7-3 combines with J gene TRBJ1-1, with D unclear. CDR3 length: 14 amino acids. Germline V gives CDR1 SGHTA, CDR2 FQGTGA. With 5 bases removed from V and 0 bases from J, the gap between germline ends came to 10 bases. The CDR3 reads CASSKAGVNTEAFF. The CDR3 DNA follows: TGTGCCAGCAGCAAGGCCGGGGTGAACACTGAAGCTTTCTTT.

The count of this clone is one. This sequence joins TRBV28 and TRBJ1-2; 7 bases match TRBD1. This CDR3 is built from 16 residues. Germline V CDR1 and CDR2: MDHEN, SYDVKM. With 5 bases clipped from V and 1 base from J, the junction kept 10 bases outside the gene matches. The CDR3 DNA reads as TGTGCCAGCAGTGGGACAGCCGACCCCGTTAACTATGGCTACACCTTC. Encoded protein: CASSGTADPVNYGYTF.

The chain joins TRBV28 to TRBJ2-6; 11 bases are a match to TRBD1. The V gene end was trimmed by 10 bases and the J gene end by 2 bases; junction bases not matched to a gene: 7. Germline V lookup: CDR1 MDHEN, CDR2 SYDVKM. The length of the CDR3 is 16 residues. Here the CDR3 reads CATGGQGVAGANVLTF. The CDR3 DNA follows: TGTGCCACTGGGGGACAGGGGGTTGCTGGGGCCAACGTCCTGACTTTC.

This clone was detected once. The rearrangement links TRBV28 to TRBJ2-7; 8 bases agree with TRBD2. Germline assignment: CDR1 MDHEN and CDR2 SYDVKM. Trimming at V came to 6 bases and at J to 0 bases, leaving 16 bases not matched to a gene. CDR3 length: 18 amino acids. This CDR3 is CASRASAGAKGYSYEQYF. The CDR3 DNA reads as TGTGCCAGCAGGGCGTCAGCGGGAGCGAAAGGCTACTCCTACGAGCAGTACTTC.

The chain uses TRBV7-3 and TRBJ2-1; 12 bases align to TRBD2. The germline V gene has CDR1 SGHTA and CDR2 FQGTGA. Losses at the gene ends were 5 bases for V and 4 bases for J; bases not matched to a gene: 9. The CDR3 covers 17 residues. The CDR3 is CASSIPLAGGPYNEQFF. The CDR3 nucleotides are TGTGCCAGCAGCATTCCCCTAGCGGGAGGGCCGTACAATGAGCAGTTCTTC.

The chain has TRBV5-6 and TRBJ2-5; no definite D call. V lost 0 bases, J lost 4 bases, and 16 bases lay in between. This CDR3 region has 16 residues. Germline CDR1 SGHDT, CDR2 YYEEEE. CDR3 residues: CASSLVGQPVGETQYF. In nucleotides, the CDR3 is TGTGCCAGCAGCTTGGTTGGGCAGCCTGTGGGAGAGACCCAGTACTTC.

The chain is built from TRBV11-3 and TRBJ2-3; tentative D call: TRBD1 (6 bases). The CDR3 sequence is 13 residues long. The V gene lost 5 bases and the J gene lost 5 bases, with 11 bases spanning the gap. Germline assignment: CDR1 SGHNT and CDR2 YENEEA. In nucleotides, the CDR3 is TGTGCCAGCAGCCGGACAGTACGAGATACGCAGTATTTT. Translated, it gives CASSRTVRDTQYF.

The gene calls are TRBV14 and TRBJ1-4; D not resolved. With 6 bases removed from V and 4 bases from J, the gap between germline ends came to 15 bases. CDR1 SGHDN and CDR2 FVKESK come from the germline V gene. The CDR3 is 15 amino acids. CDR3 protein: CASSPTDWYNEKLFF. As DNA, the CDR3 is TGTGCCAGCAGTCCAACCGACTGGTATAATGAAAAACTGTTTTTT.

V and J are TRBV28 and TRBJ2-7; perhaps TRBD2 as D (6 bases). The CDR3 is 15 residues long. V was trimmed by 4 bases and J by 3 bases, leaving 16 bases between them. CDR1 and CDR2 (germline): MDHEN, SYDVKM. In DNA form, the CDR3 reads TGTGCCAGCAGTTACCCCGCTAGCGCCAACTACGAGCAGTACTTC. Translation: CASSYPASANYEQYF.

V usage is TRBV6-5 and J usage is TRBJ1-5; TRBD1 aligns across 8 bases. Germline CDR1 and CDR2: MNHEY and SVGAGI. The CDR3 totals 15 residues. Germline trimming cut 6 bases from V and 7 bases from J; bases unmatched to any gene: 11. The chain's CDR3 is CASSLQGVKGQPQHF. In DNA, the CDR3 is TGTGCCAGCAGCCTACAGGGGGTTAAAGGACAGCCCCAGCATTTT.

This chain connects TRBV9 to TRBJ2-7; 7 nucleotides agree with TRBD1. V shed 3 bases, J shed 6 bases, and the junction held 12 bases outside the gene matches. Per the germline V gene, CDR1 is SGDLS and CDR2 is YYNGEE. The CDR3 has 15 amino acids. The CDR3 spells CASSETPQGDAEQYF. The CDR3 bases are TGTGCCAGCAGCGAGACCCCCCAGGGGGATGCCGAGCAGTACTTC.

The J gene is TRBJ2-1, the V gene TRBV29-1; D is possibly TRBD1 or TRBD2 (6 bases each). In germline, CDR1 is SQVTM, CDR2 ANQGSEA. V lost 6 bases and J lost 3, with 18 bases in between. The CDR3 is 15 amino acids. CDR3 amino acids: CSVLGGQTNYNEQFF. The CDR3 DNA follows: TGCAGCGTCCTAGGGGGGCAGACTAACTACAATGAGCAGTTCTTC.